The clone carrying this T cell receptor beta chain has only one observation. Sequencing was performed with immunoSEQ multiplex PCR; in TCRdb, only in-frame clones are kept and a portion is missing. The table lists nearly 15,000 clones, around 90% of them singletons. The sample originates from a study of T cell clones after liver transplantation. About the research overall: Immunosuppression withdrawal was tried within 2 years after liver transplantation in this trial. Patients counted as tolerant after at least one year off all immunosuppression, enzymes not exceeding twice normal.

The CDR3 sequence is 13 residues long. Trimming stripped 1 base from V and 4 bases from J, with 8 bases between. CDR1 and CDR2 from the germline V gene are SGHVS and FQNEAQ. The starting material was CD8+ T cells from blood, obtained before liver transplant. The chain carries TRBV7-8 and TRBJ2-7; no definite D call. The source of this sequence is a human donor who received a liver transplant. The CDR3 DNA sequence: TGTGCCAGCAGCTTAGTCCCAGAGTACGAGCAGTACTTC. Translation: CASSLVPEYEQYF.